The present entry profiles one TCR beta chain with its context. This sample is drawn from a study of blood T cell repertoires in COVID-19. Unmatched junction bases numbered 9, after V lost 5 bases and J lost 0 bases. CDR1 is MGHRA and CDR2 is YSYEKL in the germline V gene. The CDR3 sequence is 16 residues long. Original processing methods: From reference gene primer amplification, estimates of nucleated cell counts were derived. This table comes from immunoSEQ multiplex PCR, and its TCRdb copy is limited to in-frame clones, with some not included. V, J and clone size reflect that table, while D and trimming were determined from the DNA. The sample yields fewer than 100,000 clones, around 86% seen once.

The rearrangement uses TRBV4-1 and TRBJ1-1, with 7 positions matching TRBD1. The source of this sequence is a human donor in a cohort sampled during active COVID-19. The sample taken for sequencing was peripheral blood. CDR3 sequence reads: CASSTSGQPMNTEAFF. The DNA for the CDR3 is TGCGCCAGCAGCACTTCGGGACAGCCCATGAACACTGAAGCTTTCTTT.